This record looks at one T cell receptor beta chain sequence and its context. This sample was included in a study of control samples from healthy donors and cancer patients. V lost 6 bases and J lost 0, with 1 base in between. Germline CDR1 SNHLY, CDR2 FYNNEI. This CDR3 is built from 11 residues. The table came from immunoSEQ multiplex PCR; TCRdb's copy has only in-frame clones and leaves some out. The repertoire consists of 150,000 or so clones, with around nine tenths occurring once and the leading ten covering about 0.64%. This chain joins TRBV2 and TRBJ2-3; no definite D call. Sequenced input: blood. The source is a woman in her 30s in good health. This chain's CDR3 is CASRSTDTQYF. The CDR3 DNA sequence: TGTGCCAGCAGGAGCACAGATACGCAGTATTTT.